This T cell receptor (beta chain) was identified during a study of CD8+ T cells in alopecia areata. This CDR3 contains 15 residues. Germline V lookup: CDR1 SGHRS, CDR2 YFSETQ. V lost 2 bases and J lost 2, with 13 bases in between. Once RNA had been extracted, it was reverse transcribed into cDNA to act as the sequencing template. Data came from immunoSEQ multiplex PCR; TCRdb stores just in-frame clones and leaves some out. Here the sample spans hundreds of thousands of clones, 57% being singletons. The receptor comes from a human donor with alopecia areata. V gene TRBV5-1 combines with J gene TRBJ1-1; D might be TRBD1 (5 bases). This specimen consisted of CD4+ T cells sorted from blood, obtained at week 0. The CDR3 protein is CASSLLGDSNTEAFF. In DNA form, the CDR3 reads TGCGCCAGCAGCTTACTGGGGGACTCTAACACTGAAGCTTTCTTT. Full variable domain (missing parts from reference TRBV5-1 and TRBJ1-1): KAGVTQTPRYLIKTRGQQVTLSCSPISGHRSVSWYQQTPGQGLQFLFEYFSETQRNKGNFPGRFSGRQFSNSRSEMNVSTLELGDSALYLCASSLLGDSNTEAFFGQGTRLTVV.